Below, one T cell receptor beta chain is given with its context. The target antigen is unknown. The CDR3 is 12 residues long. Germline loops: CDR1 GTSNPN, CDR2 SVGIG (reference sequence). The data stem from a study of T cells expressing NK-cell markers. Background on the study: Seven sequenced donors out of eight were HCMV-seropositive, one seronegative. General study points: Dominant NKG2C+ clonotypes accounted for roughly 1.0-8% of CD8+ T cells in a handful of donors.

The authors generated TCR beta cDNA through 5'RACE template switching with UMIs. After re-calling the 5' RACE reads, TCRdb lists one entry per CDR3 protein, DNA absent. The listing contains fewer than 550,000 distinct CDR3 sequences. Sequences were obtained from blood T cells: a sorted CD56 or NKG2C T cell subset, CD4+ or CD8+ T cells, or bulk PBMC T cells (not recorded which). The source is a woman aged 50 to 60 in good health. V is TRBV30 and J is TRBJ2-3; TCRdb lists TRBD1, though no DNA is available to test this call. The CDR3 is CAWDSGADTQYF.